The 9 T cell receptor beta chains listed next were all sequenced from one sample in a study of response to subunit inactivated influenza vaccine. TCRdb itself ran the RT-PCR reads through MiXCR, one entry per CDR3 protein. The table has hundreds of thousands of distinct CDR3 sequences, 10% to 15% seen once. This sample comprised PBMCs from blood, obtained roughly 46 days after vaccination. The receptors come from a man over 45 who received an inactivated influenza vaccine.

This rearrangement joins TRBV11-3 to TRBJ1-1, with no clear D. This CDR3 contains 13 residues. Trimming removed 5 bases from V and 1 base from J, with 8 bases in between. From germline, CDR1 is SGHNT and CDR2 YENEEA. The CDR3 is CASSIQRNTEAFF. CDR3 DNA sequence: TGTGCCAGCAGCATCCAGAGGAACACTGAAGCTTTCTTT. Filled out from reference TRBV11-3 and TRBJ1-1, the complete variable domain reads EAGVVQSPRYKIIEKKQPVAFWCNPISGHNTLYWYLQNLGQGPELLIRYENEEAVDDSQLPKDRFSAERLKGVDSTLKIQPAELGDSAVYLCASSIQRNTEAFFGQGTRLTVV.

This clonotype was counted only a few times. V gene TRBV7-9 combines with J gene TRBJ1-3; 7 positions agree with TRBD1. CDR3 length: 16 residues. Germline values: CDR1 SEHNR, CDR2 FQNEAQ (reference sequence). J was trimmed by 0 bases and V by 5 bases; bases with no gene match: 7. The CDR3 spells CASSITGQYSGNTIYF. In nucleotides, the CDR3 is TGTGCCAGCAGCATTACGGGACAGTACTCTGGAAACACCATATATTTT. Full variable domain (outside the CDR3, taken from reference TRBV7-9 and TRBJ1-3): DTGVSQNPRHKITKRGQNVTFRCDPISEHNRLYWYRQTLGQGPEFLTYFQNEAQLEKSRLLSDRFSAERPKGSFSTLEIQRTEQGDSAMYLCASSITGQYSGNTIYFGEGSWLTVV.

In this sample, this clonotype turned up many times. The chain carries TRBV20-1 and TRBJ2-5; D might be TRBD2 (5 bases). Between the trimmed V and J ends, which lost 3 bases and 4 bases, there was a span of 15 bases. CDR1 is DFQATT, CDR2 SNEGSKA, per germline (reference sequence). This CDR3 contains 14 residues. DNA of the CDR3: TGCAGTGCTAGGAGCCAGTTTGAGGGAGAGACCCAGTACTTC. Residues: CSARSQFEGETQYF.

The chain links TRBV11-2 to TRBJ2-2; TRBD2 matches at 9 bases. J gave up 7 bases and V 3 bases, and 15 bases lay outside the gene matches. Looked up from germline, CDR1 is SGHAT and CDR2 is FQNNGV. The CDR3 covers 18 residues. This CDR3 is CASSFPTAGSGSDGELFF. The CDR3, as DNA: TGTGCCAGCAGCTTCCCCACCGCTGGTAGCGGGAGTGACGGGGAGCTGTTTTTT.

The J gene is TRBJ2-3, the V gene TRBV10-2; TRBD1 agrees at 9 bases. With V trimmed by 6 bases and J by 2 bases, 6 bases remained unmatched. CDR3 length: 15 amino acids. The germline V gene has CDR1 WSHSY and CDR2 SAAADI. Here the CDR3 DNA reads TGCGCCAGCAGCGATGGACAGGGGTTCACAGATACGCAGTATTTT. As protein: CASSDGQGFTDTQYF.

This clonotype has more than one count but fewer than ten. The chain couples TRBV6-2 or TRBV6-3 to TRBJ1-5; TRBD1 agrees at 9 bases. This CDR3 is 15 amino acids long. The ends lost 2 bases at V and 6 bases at J; junction bases unmatched: 5. Germline-derived CDR1 and CDR2 are MNHEY and SVGEGT. The CDR3: CASSYGRQGVQPQHF. CDR3 bases: TGTGCCAGCAGTTACGGAAGACAGGGGGTTCAGCCCCAGCATTTT.

The chain carries TRBV7-2 and TRBJ2-3; 8 bases are shared with TRBD1. V lost 2 bases and J lost 6; bases outside the gene matches: 4. CDR1 and CDR2 (germline): SGHTA, FQGNSA. CDR3 length: 14 residues. For the CDR3, the DNA is TGTGCCAGCAGCTTATCAGGGGGCGTGGATACGCAGTATTTT. This codes for CASSLSGGVDTQYF.

In its sample, this clonotype was seen a few times. The gene calls are TRBV20-1 and TRBJ2-7; TRBD1 agrees at 7 bases. The CDR3 length is 13 residues. After removal of 4 bases from V and 6 bases from J, the junction contained 9 bases not matched to a gene. The germline gives CDR1 DFQATT, CDR2 SNEGSKA (reference sequence). The CDR3 sequence: CSATPRQGGEQYF. CDR3 DNA: TGCAGTGCTACTCCCCGACAGGGTGGCGAGCAGTACTTC.

This chain connects TRBV12-3 or TRBV12-4 to TRBJ1-1, with 8 bases that match TRBD1. The CDR3 consists of 16 residues. Losses at the gene ends were 7 bases for V and 0 bases for J; bases not matched to a gene: 10. CDR3 amino acids: CASNGQGGKVNTEAFF. The CDR3 DNA reads as TGTGCCAGCAACGGACAGGGTGGTAAGGTGAACACTGAAGCTTTCTTT.